A selection of T cell receptor beta chains follows, all from one sample in a study of Ad26.COV2.S vaccination and SARS-CoV-2 variants. The method was immunoSEQ multiplex PCR; TCRdb's version includes in-frame clones alone and lacks a portion of them. There are a few hundred thousand clones in the sample; roughly 85% occur only once, and about 7.4% lies in the top ten. Sample: peripheral blood, taken in a trial of Ad26.COV2.S vaccine versus placebo. The receptors shown here come from a person between 18 and 65 years old who received the Ad26.COV2.S COVID-19 vaccine or a placebo. Each CDR3 is given with its conserved first and last residue. Fields, in order: clone size, D gene, J gene, V gene, CDR3 protein, CDR3 DNA. The D gene is left open where the match is weak. Clone size is shown for a subset of rows, as once, few, many or a class of expanded clone.

-	TRBD1	TRBJ1-5	TRBV6-5	CASSHRGYNQPQHF	TGTGCCAGCAGTCACAGGGGTTACAATCAGCCCCAGCATTTT
-	TRBD2	TRBJ2-3	TRBV18	CASSPLERLAGFTDTQYF	TGTGCCAGCTCACCCCTGGAGCGACTAGCGGGGTTCACAGATACGCAGTATTTT
-	-	TRBJ1-2	TRBV11-3	CASSHGPYGYTF	TGTGCCAGCAGTCACGGCCCCTATGGCTACACCTTC
-	-	TRBJ2-2	TRBV18	CASSPAPDILNTGELFF	TGTGCCAGCTCACCGGCTCCGGACATCCTTAACACCGGGGAGCTGTTTTTT
-	TRBD2	TRBJ2-2	TRBV3-1/TRBV3-2	CASSRLAAGELFF	TGTGCCAGCAGCCGACTAGCTGCTGGGGAGCTGTTTTTT
-	-	TRBJ1-4	TRBV19	CASKRGLGEKLFF	TGTGCCAGTAAGCGGGGGCTGGGAGAAAAACTGTTTTTT
-	-	TRBJ1-1	TRBV19	CASSIDIPHEAFF	TGTGCCAGTAGTATAGACATCCCACATGAAGCTTTCTTT
-	-	TRBJ1-6	TRBV3-1/TRBV3-2	CASSRLSNSPLHF	TGTGCCAGCAGCCGACTCAGTAATTCACCCCTCCACTTT
-	TRBD1	TRBJ2-3	TRBV7-8	CASSLLEAGQGPLDTQYF	TGTGCCAGCAGCCTACTTGAAGCAGGACAGGGGCCCCTAGATACGCAGTATTTT
-	TRBD1	TRBJ2-1	TRBV11-3	CASSVEGTGTYNEQFF	TGTGCCAGCAGCGTAGAGGGGACAGGGACCTACAATGAGCAGTTCTTC
once	-	TRBJ1-6	TRBV9	CASSALPDSLNSPLHF	TGTGCCAGCAGCGCCCTACCCGACAGTCTTAATTCACCCCTCCACTTT
-	-	TRBJ2-5	TRBV6-5	CASSYGGGTNLDF	TGTGCCAGCAGTTACGGAGGGGGAACCAATCTAGACTTC
once	TRBD1	TRBJ1-5	TRBV19	CATSQTGYSNQPQHF	TGTGCCACTTCCCAGACAGGGTATAGCAATCAGCCCCAGCATTTT
-	TRBD1	TRBJ2-7	TRBV4-2	CASSQERTGTYEQYF	TGTGCCAGCAGCCAAGAACGGACAGGGACGTACGAGCAGTACTTC
-	-	TRBJ2-7	TRBV6-5	CASSYKEGATVQYF	TGTGCCAGCAGTTACAAGGAGGGAGCCACGGTGCAGTACTTC
-	TRBD1	TRBJ1-2	TRBV11-2	CASSTLDRVPSF	TGTGCCAGCAGCACCTTAGACAGGGTCCCGTCCTTC
few	-	TRBJ1-5	TRBV6-1	CASLPGHRNQPQHF	TGTGCCAGCCTTCCGGGTCACCGCAATCAGCCCCAGCATTTT
-	-	TRBJ1-1	TRBV5-6	CASSLQVGTEAFF	TGTGCCAGCAGCTTACAGGTTGGAACTGAAGCTTTCTTT
-	-	TRBJ1-2	TRBV9	CASSVRGTGSIDYTF	TGTGCCAGCAGCGTACGCGGAACAGGGTCTATCGACTACACCTTC
-	TRBD2	TRBJ2-7	TRBV4-1	CASSSGGAGRRNEQYF	TGCGCCAGCAGTAGCGGGGGGGCCGGGCGGCGGAACGAGCAGTACTTC
-	TRBD1	TRBJ1-6	TRBV11-3	CASSRGGQVDNSPLHF	TGTGCCAGCAGCAGAGGGGGACAGGTCGATAATTCACCCCTCCACTTT
-	-	TRBJ1-6	TRBV3-1/TRBV3-2	CASSARTANNSPLHF	TGTGCCAGCAGCGCCCGGACGGCGAATAATTCACCCCTCCACTTT
-	-	TRBJ1-2	TRBV6-5	CASSRGSYGYTF	TGTGCCAGCAGTAGGGGCTCCTATGGCTACACCTTC
-	TRBD2	TRBJ2-4	TRBV7-2	CASGFGLAGSKNIQYF	TGTGCCAGCGGCTTCGGGCTAGCGGGGTCCAAAAACATTCAGTACTTC
-	-	TRBJ2-3	TRBV5-4	CASSLPFIDTQYF	TGTGCCAGCAGCTTACCATTTATAGATACGCAGTATTTT
-	-	TRBJ2-2	TRBV5-1	CASSVGYTSGELFF	TGCGCCAGCTCGGTAGGGTATACCTCCGGGGAGCTGTTTTTT
-	-	TRBJ1-3	TRBV7-2	CASTKGRGSSGNTIYF	TGTGCCAGCACCAAGGGTCGGGGGTCGTCCGGAAACACCATATATTTT
-	-	TRBJ2-7	TRBV30	CAWGQPYEQYF	TGTGCCTGGGGACAGCCCTACGAGCAGTACTTC
-	-	TRBJ2-7	TRBV5-6	CASSFSQDFSYEQYF	TGTGCCAGCAGCTTCTCCCAGGACTTTTCCTACGAGCAGTACTTC
-	TRBD1	TRBJ1-2	TRBV30	CAWSRGQASTF	TGTGCCTGGAGCCGCGGACAGGCCTCCACCTTC
once	TRBD1	TRBJ1-2	TRBV5-1	CASSAGTGGFYGYTF	TGCGCCAGCAGCGCTGGGACAGGGGGCTTCTATGGCTACACCTTC
-	-	TRBJ2-5	TRBV28	CASRPGGRLETQYF	TGTGCCAGCAGACCGGGGGGCAGGCTGGAGACCCAGTACTTC
-	-	TRBJ2-3	TRBV4-1	CASSQVVKHPSDTQYF	TGCGCCAGCAGCCAAGTTGTAAAGCACCCATCAGATACGCAGTATTTT
once	TRBD1	TRBJ1-1	TRBV4-1	CASSQDRQGNTEAFF	TGCGCCAGCAGCCAAGACCGACAGGGGAACACTGAAGCTTTCTTT
-	TRBD1	TRBJ1-1	TRBV20-1	CSAKNRGWAFF	TGCAGTGCTAAAAACAGGGGGTGGGCTTTCTTT
-	TRBD1	TRBJ2-7	TRBV10-3	CAISEQGVGQYF	TGTGCCATCAGTGAACAGGGGGTAGGGCAGTACTTC
-	-	TRBJ1-2	TRBV18	CASSWSREGYTF	TGTGCCAGCTCATGGAGTAGGGAAGGCTACACCTTC
-	-	TRBJ1-5	TRBV19	CASSIKYGMWGQPQHF	TGTGCCAGTAGTATAAAATATGGGATGTGGGGTCAGCCCCAGCATTTT
-	-	TRBJ2-3	TRBV5-1	CASSFETMGTDTQYF	TGCGCCAGCAGCTTTGAGACAATGGGCACAGATACGCAGTATTTT
-	TRBD2	TRBJ2-7	TRBV7-7	CASSLGLAGQGYEQYF	TGTGCCAGCAGCTTAGGACTAGCGGGACAGGGCTACGAGCAGTACTTC
-	-	TRBJ1-1	TRBV25-1	CASSPPGLNTEAFF	TGTGCCAGCAGCCCCCCCGGACTGAACACTGAAGCTTTCTTT
once	-	TRBJ1-5	TRBV11-3	CASSLPGRLGQPQHF	TGTGCCAGCAGCTTACCAGGGAGGTTGGGCCAGCCCCAGCATTTT
-	TRBD1	TRBJ1-2	TRBV6-5	CASRRQGLDGYTF	TGTGCCAGCAGGAGACAGGGTCTAGATGGCTACACCTTC
-	TRBD1	TRBJ1-1	TRBV6-1	CASSVAGGLKNTEAFF	TGTGCCAGCAGTGTCGCAGGGGGATTGAAGAACACTGAAGCTTTCTTT
-	-	TRBJ2-1	TRBV5-1	CASNGVGEVLPNEQFF	TGCGCCAGCAACGGGGTGGGGGAGGTACTCCCCAATGAGCAGTTCTTC
-	-	TRBJ2-2	TRBV6-2/TRBV6-3	CASSFRGPLSTGELFF	TGTGCCAGCAGTTTTCGGGGGCCCCTGAGCACCGGGGAGCTGTTTTTT
-	-	TRBJ1-1	TRBV4-3	CASSQDQPGEAFF	TGCGCCAGCAGCCAAGATCAACCGGGTGAAGCTTTCTTT
few	-	TRBJ2-2	TRBV5-1	CASSFTPGSKAGELFF	TGCGCCAGCAGCTTTACTCCGGGATCAAAGGCCGGGGAGCTGTTTTTT
-	-	TRBJ1-3	TRBV9	CASSPDHGDSYSGNTIYF	TGTGCCAGCAGCCCCGACCATGGGGACTCCTACTCTGGAAACACCATATATTTT
-	-	TRBJ2-4	TRBV18	CASSPPSVAKNIQYF	TGTGCCAGCTCACCTCCCTCGGTGGCCAAAAACATTCAGTACTTC
once	TRBD1	TRBJ1-2	TRBV6-2/TRBV6-3	CASSWTGDGYGYTF	TGTGCCAGCAGTTGGACAGGGGACGGTTATGGCTACACCTTC
once	-	TRBJ2-5	TRBV29-1	CSVIRTYQETQYF	TGCAGCGTAATCCGGACATACCAAGAGACCCAGTACTTC
once	-	TRBJ1-1	TRBV24-1	CATTPKGLYTEAFF	TGTGCCACCACCCCGAAAGGCCTGTACACTGAAGCTTTCTTT
-	-	TRBJ2-5	TRBV12-5	CASGLVRETQYF	TGTGCTAGTGGTTTGGTAAGGGAGACCCAGTACTTC
-	TRBD2	TRBJ2-3	TRBV7-2	CASSLGLAIDTQYF	TGTGCCAGCAGCTTGGGACTAGCGATAGATACGCAGTATTTT
-	-	TRBJ1-3	TRBV11-3	CASSLSWANTIYF	TGTGCCAGCAGTCTTTCCTGGGCAAACACCATATATTTT
-	-	TRBJ1-4	TRBV6-5	CASSYGTEKLFF	TGTGCCAGCAGTTACGGGACAGAAAAACTGTTTTTT
-	-	TRBJ2-1	TRBV2	CASSDYPGEQFF	TGTGCCAGCAGTGATTACCCGGGAGAGCAGTTCTTC
-	-	TRBJ2-5	TRBV7-2	CASSPGQVPETQYF	TGTGCCAGCAGCCCAGGACAAGTACCAGAGACCCAGTACTTC
-	-	TRBJ1-1	TRBV11-3	CASSFARGSDTEAFF	TGTGCCAGCAGCTTCGCGAGGGGATCGGACACTGAAGCTTTCTTT